This T cell receptor beta chain was observed in a study of CD8 T cells in Susac syndrome. The authors sequenced TCR beta from blood CD8+ and CD4+ T cells. This clonotype was observed a single time. Per germline, CDR1 MGHRA and CDR2 YSYEKL. The V gene lost 1 base and the J gene lost 8 bases, with 21 bases spanning the gap. The CDR3 has 17 residues. With random hexamers, reverse transcription was performed on about 0.5 to 1 ug of RNA. Coverage of TCR beta CDR3 amplification by immunoSEQ multiplex PCR extended to 54 Vbeta and 13 Jbeta. TCRdb reprocessed the immunoSEQ multiplex PCR reads via MiXCR and lists one record per CDR3 protein. The sample records about 300,000 distinct CDR3 sequences, around 91% being singletons.

The sequenced material came from CD8+ T cells from PBMCs. This chain links TRBV4-1 with TRBJ2-1; D possibly matches TRBD1 or TRBD2 (5 bases each). This clonotype originated in a human donor with multiple sclerosis. This CDR3 is CASSQVAGTPHGDEQFF. The CDR3 DNA sequence: TGCGCCAGCAGCCAAGTAGCCGGGACCCCGCACGGGGATGAGCAGTTCTTC.